Listed here is a single TCR beta chain. This clonotype was counted a single time. No cognate antigen has been identified for it. Base qualities were left out, and no much larger clone turns up one base away. A lone read gives weak evidence. The sample belongs to a study of regulatory T cells in long-lasting Graves disease (dated by TCRdb to the early 2020s). Regarding the complete study: Persistent Graves' disease was defined as antithyroid drug treatment for over 5 years with persistently positive TSH receptor autoantibodies. Patients with persistent Graves' disease were compared with patients with newly diagnosed Graves' disease using TCR sequencing and RNA sequencing of peripheral blood. The study took place in China and was registered as a clinical trial. A total of 33 samples underwent TCR sequencing, from around 13 patients with persistent Graves' disease and about 20 patients with newly diagnosed Graves' disease. In the clinical cohort, patients with persistent Graves' disease had used antithyroid drugs for an average of around 9.9 years. Overall results and qualifications from the work: As a limitation, the authors acknowledged that the small sample size may reduce accuracy. Only the TCR beta chain was sequenced and analyzed. Peripheral blood alone was examined, since thyroid tissue, which constituted the primary lesion, could not be accessed. Compared with newly diagnosed patients, patients with persistent Graves' disease had lower TCR Shannon entropy and fewer highly expanded clones, which suggests clonal expansion. More public clonotypes were shared among persistent patients (over 2,500) than among newly diagnosed patients (966). Preferential use of TRBV28, TRBJ1-2 and TRBJ2-5 was observed in persistent disease, whereas TRBV20-1 and TRBJ2-1 were favored in newly diagnosed disease.

Explained via the paper, the time point label denotes: persistent/refractory GD, antithyroid drugs over 5 years with positive TRAb. For both TCR sequencing and RNA sequencing, RNA was extracted from PBMCs in TRIzol. The diagnosis of Graves' disease was made according to American Thyroid Association guidelines. Patients were recruited from an endocrinology department in Xi'an, China. Each patient gave approximately 9 milliliters of peripheral blood, collected in an EDTA anticoagulant tube. Ficoll Paque Plus density gradient separation was used to isolate PBMCs, and no further T cell sorting was done. An Agilent 2100 Bioanalyzer and agarose gel were used to check RNA quality, and a NanoDrop 2000 was used to measure RNA concentration. The CDR3 starts with the cysteine, ends with the phenylalanine, and has 15 residues. Just the 45-base CDR3 DNA is kept, in frame starting at base 1. V trim: 0 bases; J trim: 2 bases; unmatched bases: 1. The germline V gene specifies SGHAT as CDR1 and FQNNGV as CDR2.

The library was generated by multiplex PCR. Data came from an Illumina HiSeq 4000. iRepertoire HTBI primers and Arm-PCR amplification of CDR3 regions were used to construct TCR beta libraries. Gel purification was performed on PCR products prior to sequencing. Per the source publication's procedure: Gene usage analysis of CDR3 amino acid clonotypes relied on the 62 TRBV and 15 or so TRBJ segments identified across samples. COPE and FqMerger were used to merge the filtered high-quality paired reads into contigs. Contigs were aligned with BLAST to IMGT TRBV, TRBD and TRBJ reference genes, and CDR3 was defined per IMGT. Any clonotype with a frequency above 0.1% was classified as a highly expanded clone. Shannon entropy served as the measure of repertoire diversity, while the Gini coefficient captured V-J evenness. Public clonotypes were defined as clonotypes shared by more than one individual. TCRdb trimmed the raw reads at Q25, called clones with MiXCR and kept productive beta chains. When rows share a CDR3 protein, they turn into one entry using the most common DNA and genes. The V and J calls shown here were made by TCRdb, not taken from the authors' results. The sample profile shows 390,000 or so distinct CDR3 sequences; 20% to 25% of them were found once. The ten biggest clones cover around 30% of the sample.

The specimen comprised peripheral blood mononuclear cells (PBMCs), sampled when the disease was refractory, from a patient treated with antithyroid drugs. Rearrangement joined TRBV11-2 to TRBJ2-1; 7 bases in between match TRBD1. The origin of this receptor is a woman aged 40 to 50 with Graves disease. Donor details come from another sample of the same person, matched by shared clones. The DNA is as follows: TGTGCCAGCAGCTTAGAAGACAGGGCCTACAATGAGCAGTTCTTC. This encodes CASSLEDRAYNEQFF. Full variable domain (CDR3 extended with the reference TRBV11-2 and TRBJ2-1 proteins): EAGVAQSPRYKIIEKRQSVAFWCNPISGHATLYWYQQILGQGPKLLIQFQNNGVVDDSQLPKDRFSAERLKGVDSTLKIQPAKLEDSAVYLCASSLEDRAYNEQFFGPGTRLTVL.